The clone carrying this T cell receptor beta chain was detected only a few times. The data belong to a study of T cells in Graves' hyperthyroidism and ophthalmopathy. This CDR3 contains 15 residues. Trimming took off 3 bases at V and 2 bases at J, with 8 bases between the two ends. Germline CDR1 is MNHEY and CDR2 is SMNVEV (reference sequence). RNA transcripts were the template for amplifying TCR beta CDR3 regions. HTBI primers drove first-round RT-PCR of the TCR CDR3. TCRdb used MiXCR to reprocess the multiplex PCR reads, holding one entry per CDR3 protein. The table shows about 710,000 distinct CDR3 sequences, with about 15% occurring only once.

The receptor was derived from a man younger than 35 with Graves' hyperthyroidism. V is TRBV27 and J is TRBJ2-6; no clear D gene. Sequencing was performed on blood. The CDR3 protein is CASSFGVTGANVLTF. The DNA of the CDR3 is TGTGCCAGCAGTTTTGGGGTCACTGGGGCCAACGTCCTGACTTTC.